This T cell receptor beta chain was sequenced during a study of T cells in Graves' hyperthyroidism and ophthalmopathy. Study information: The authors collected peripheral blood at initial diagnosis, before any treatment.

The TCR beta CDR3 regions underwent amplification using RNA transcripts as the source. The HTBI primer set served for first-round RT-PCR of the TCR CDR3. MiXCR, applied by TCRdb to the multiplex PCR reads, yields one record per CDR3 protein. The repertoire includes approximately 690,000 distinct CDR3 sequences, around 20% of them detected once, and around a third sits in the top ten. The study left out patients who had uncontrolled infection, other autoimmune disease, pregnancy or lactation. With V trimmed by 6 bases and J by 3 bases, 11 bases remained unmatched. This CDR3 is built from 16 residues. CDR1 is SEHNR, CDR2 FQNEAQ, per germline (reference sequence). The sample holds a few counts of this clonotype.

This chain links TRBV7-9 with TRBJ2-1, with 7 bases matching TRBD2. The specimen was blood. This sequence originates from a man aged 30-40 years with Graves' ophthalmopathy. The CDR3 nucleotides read TGTGCCAGCAGATCCAGAGGGGACTATCTCTACAATGAGCAGTTCTTC. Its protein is CASRSRGDYLYNEQFF.